This T cell receptor beta chain came from a study of blood T cell repertoires in COVID-19. For the study at large: The samples span acute and convalescent COVID-19 from the United States, Italy and Spain. The cDNA or gDNA used as material had been derived from T cells, B-cell-depleted T cells, or PBMCs.

The CDR3 covers 16 residues. The germline V gene has CDR1 LGHDT and CDR2 YNNKEL (reference sequence). V was clipped by 5 bases and J by 1 base, with 14 bases between them. Under the authors' procedure: Reference gene primer amplification yielded estimated nucleated cell counts. Repertoires were generated with immunoSEQ multiplex PCR, while TCRdb's copy carries only in-frame clones and drops some. V and J calls and clone size are copied from that table; D and trimming were computed from the DNA. The sample includes about 280,000 clones, approximately 83% of them seen just once. This clonotype was sampled from a woman in her thirties who had recovered from COVID-19. The chain joins TRBV3-1 (or the pseudogene TRBV3-2) to TRBJ1-4; no firm D call. Material: peripheral blood. CDR3: CASSTYRTETNEKLFF. CDR3 nucleotide sequence: TGTGCCAGCAGCACATACAGAACGGAAACTAATGAAAAACTGTTTTTT.